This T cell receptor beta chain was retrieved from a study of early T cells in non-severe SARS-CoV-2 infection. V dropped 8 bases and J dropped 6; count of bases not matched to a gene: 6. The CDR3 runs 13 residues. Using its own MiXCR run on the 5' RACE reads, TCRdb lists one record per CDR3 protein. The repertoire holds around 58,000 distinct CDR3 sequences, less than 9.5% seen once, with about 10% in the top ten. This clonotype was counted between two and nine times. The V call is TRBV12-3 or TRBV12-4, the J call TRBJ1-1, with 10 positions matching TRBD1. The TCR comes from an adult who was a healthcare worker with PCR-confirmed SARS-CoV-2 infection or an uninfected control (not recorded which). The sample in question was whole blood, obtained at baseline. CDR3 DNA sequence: TGTGCCAGCGAGCCCGGGACAGGGGCTGAAGCTTTCTTT. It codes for CASEPGTGAEAFF.